This T cell receptor (beta chain) was identified in a study of long-term antiretroviral therapy in people with HIV. Study findings and constraints: Dominant in the repertoire at all time points were clones expanded before ART. Post-ART samples showed increased diversity that remained below transplant donor control levels.

The CDR3 length is 13 residues. Germline CDR1 SGHRS, CDR2 YFSETQ. The ends were cut back, 4 bases at V and 4 bases at J, with 12 bases in the middle. For this clone: The antigen remains undetermined.

The authors ran the immunoSEQ assay, v3.0, at survey level. TCRdb's copy holds only in-frame clones and misses some; the assay was immunoSEQ multiplex PCR. The sample shows roughly 30,000 clones, 70% to 90% of them seen only once. V and J are TRBV5-1 and TRBJ2-7; tentative D call: TRBD1 (6 bases). The TCR comes from a man between 18 and 35 years old with HIV. This specimen was unsorted PBMCs, taken 0.8 years before starting antiretroviral therapy. CDR3 DNA: TGCGCCAGCAGCCTGGACAGCCGTTACGAGCAGTACTTC. It codes for CASSLDSRYEQYF.